This section outlines one T cell receptor beta chain sequence together with its context. Its antigen is unidentified. This record belongs to a study of T cells in narcolepsy. Notes on the study in general: No autoreactive T cell clone sequences appeared in some memory CD4+ repertoires. Comparing one patient's CSF and blood CD4+ clonotypes highlighted HCRT- and TRIB2-specific autoreactive clonotypes.

J lost 5 bases, V lost 6 bases, and 8 bases had no gene match. Germline CDR1 is SNHLY and CDR2 is FYNNEI. This CDR3 has 15 amino acids. Measured with immunoSEQ multiplex PCR; TCRdb has only the in-frame clones, and not every one. The sample contains about 35,000 clones, roughly 80% of which appear only once. The material sequenced was memory (CD45RA-) CD4+ T cells from blood. The chain combines TRBV2 with TRBJ1-3; 9 bases agree with TRBD1. The sequence was obtained from a human donor in good health. In DNA form, the CDR3 reads TGTGCCAGCAGGAAGGGGACAGGGAATAGAAACACCATATATTTT. Residues: CASRKGTGNRNTIYF.